This TCR beta chain appears in the sequencing data of a study of blood T cell repertoires in COVID-19. This clone came up once. The CDR3 contains 16 residues. Trimming took 2 bases from V and 7 from J, leaving 17 bases between them. CDR1 LGHNT and CDR2 FRNRAP come from the germline V gene. Some clones are missing from TCRdb's copy, which holds only in-frame ones; the method was immunoSEQ multiplex PCR. The sample gives around 53,000 clones, about 78% of which show up once; 22% is in the top ten. This sequence originates from a man between 45 and 60 years old with active or convalescent COVID-19. The sample comprised peripheral blood. V and J are TRBV12-5 and TRBJ2-2, with D possibly matching TRBD1 (6 bases). The CDR3 sequence: CASGLPWAGAHGELFF. DNA for the CDR3: TGTGCTAGTGGTTTGCCCTGGGCAGGGGCTCACGGGGAGCTGTTTTTT.